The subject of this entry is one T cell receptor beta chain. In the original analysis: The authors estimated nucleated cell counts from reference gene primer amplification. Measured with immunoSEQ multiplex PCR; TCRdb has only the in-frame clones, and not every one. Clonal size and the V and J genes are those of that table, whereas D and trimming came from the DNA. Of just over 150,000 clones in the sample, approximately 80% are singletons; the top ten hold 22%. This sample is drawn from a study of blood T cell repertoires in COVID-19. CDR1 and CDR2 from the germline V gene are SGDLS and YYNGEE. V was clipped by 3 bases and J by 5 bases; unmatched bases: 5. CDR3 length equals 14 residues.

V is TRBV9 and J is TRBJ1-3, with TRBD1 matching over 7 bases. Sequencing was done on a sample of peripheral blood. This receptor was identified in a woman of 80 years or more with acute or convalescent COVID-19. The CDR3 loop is CASSEMGQRNTIYF. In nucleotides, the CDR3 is TGTGCCAGCAGCGAAATGGGACAGAGAAACACCATATATTTT.